A selection of T cell receptor beta chains follows, all from one sample in a study of CD8 T cells in Susac syndrome. TCRdb fed the immunoSEQ multiplex PCR reads into MiXCR, producing one record per CDR3 protein. The sample contains 160,000 or so distinct CDR3 sequences, roughly nine tenths of which appear only once. Sequences were obtained from CD4+ T cells from PBMCs. These receptors all stem from a human donor in good health. Each CDR3 is given with its conserved first and last residue. The D gene is left open where the match is weak. Only part of the rows carry a size: once, few, many, or a class if the clone is expanded.

cdr3_nt: TGTGCCAGCAGCCAAGTGGGTAGCGAGTCCTACGAGCAGTACTTC
cdr3_aa: CASSQVGSESYEQYF
d_call: NA
clone_size: NA
j_call: TRBJ2-7
v_call: TRBV4-2

cdr3_nt: TGCAGCGCTGGGACGCTACCCACCGGGGAGCTGTTTTTT
cdr3_aa: CSAGTLPTGELFF
d_call: NA
clone_size: NA
j_call: TRBJ2-2
v_call: TRBV29-1

cdr3_nt: TGTGCCAGCAGTAGGACCAGGGGGTCCTACACCGGGGAGCTGTTTTTT
cdr3_aa: CASSRTRGSYTGELFF
d_call: TRBD1
clone_size: once
j_call: TRBJ2-2
v_call: TRBV2

cdr3_nt: TGTGCCAGCTCACCCCAAACCCTCGGACAGGGCAGCAATTCACCCCTCCACTTT
cdr3_aa: CASSPQTLGQGSNSPLHF
d_call: TRBD1
clone_size: once
j_call: TRBJ1-6
v_call: TRBV18

cdr3_nt: TGCGCCAGCAGCTTGCTTAGCGGAAACACCGGGGAGCTGTTTTTT
cdr3_aa: CASSLLSGNTGELFF
d_call: NA
clone_size: NA
j_call: TRBJ2-2
v_call: TRBV5-1

cdr3_nt: TGTGCCTGGAGTGTTCAGGATACGCAGTATTTT
cdr3_aa: CAWSVQDTQYF
d_call: NA
clone_size: NA
j_call: TRBJ2-3
v_call: TRBV30

cdr3_nt: TGCGCCAGCAGCCAACCGACCGGGACACCTACTTATAACTATGGCTACACCTTC
cdr3_aa: CASSQPTGTPTYNYGYTF
d_call: NA
clone_size: NA
j_call: TRBJ1-2
v_call: TRBV4-3

cdr3_nt: TGTGCCAGCAGCTTGGAGGGACACTCCTACGAGCAGTACTTC
cdr3_aa: CASSLEGHSYEQYF
d_call: NA
clone_size: NA
j_call: TRBJ2-7
v_call: TRBV5-4

cdr3_nt: TGTGCCTGGAGTTTAGGGTCTAGCACAGATACGCAGTATTTT
cdr3_aa: CAWSLGSSTDTQYF
d_call: NA
clone_size: NA
j_call: TRBJ2-3
v_call: TRBV30

cdr3_nt: TGTGCCACCCGTTCGCCCGGGACAACCGGGGAGCTGTTTTTT
cdr3_aa: CATRSPGTTGELFF
d_call: NA
clone_size: NA
j_call: TRBJ2-2
v_call: TRBV24-1

cdr3_nt: TGTGCCAGCAGCTTAGTACTTCCTAAGGACAATGAGCAGTTCTTC
cdr3_aa: CASSLVLPKDNEQFF
d_call: NA
clone_size: once
j_call: TRBJ2-1
v_call: TRBV7-9

cdr3_nt: TGCGCCAGCAGTCAATCTCCCGGACAGGGCGTTAATGAAAAACTGTTTTTT
cdr3_aa: CASSQSPGQGVNEKLFF
d_call: TRBD1
clone_size: NA
j_call: TRBJ1-4
v_call: TRBV23-1

cdr3_nt: TGCAGCGTGATCCCTTCCGGGACAAATCAGCCCCAGCATTTT
cdr3_aa: CSVIPSGTNQPQHF
d_call: NA
clone_size: once
j_call: TRBJ1-5
v_call: TRBV29-1

cdr3_nt: TGTGCCAGCAGCTCCGGGACGTTTCCCTATGGCTACACCTTC
cdr3_aa: CASSSGTFPYGYTF
d_call: NA
clone_size: NA
j_call: TRBJ1-2
v_call: TRBV6-5

cdr3_nt: TGTGCCAGCAGCCAAGTGACGGGGACGAGGGAGCTGTTTTTT
cdr3_aa: CASSQVTGTRELFF
d_call: NA
clone_size: NA
j_call: TRBJ2-2
v_call: TRBV3-1

cdr3_nt: TGTGCCAGCGCGTACGTATGGAGAGATACGCAGTATTTT
cdr3_aa: CASAYVWRDTQYF
d_call: NA
clone_size: NA
j_call: TRBJ2-3
v_call: TRBV27

cdr3_nt: TGTGCCAGCAGCTTCCCTGCCCGGACTAGCCAAAGCTCCTACAATGAGCAGTTCTTC
cdr3_aa: CASSFPARTSQSSYNEQFF
d_call: TRBD2
clone_size: NA
j_call: TRBJ2-1
v_call: TRBV7-2

cdr3_nt: TGTGCCAGCAGTTACAGCGGGGGGGCTTCCAAAAACATTCAGTACTTC
cdr3_aa: CASSYSGGASKNIQYF
d_call: TRBD2
clone_size: NA
j_call: TRBJ2-4
v_call: TRBV13

cdr3_nt: TGTGCCAGCTCACCAGGTACGGGGCAGGGACAGGCTGGCTACACCTTC
cdr3_aa: CASSPGTGQGQAGYTF
d_call: TRBD1
clone_size: NA
j_call: TRBJ1-2
v_call: TRBV18

cdr3_nt: TGTGCCAGCAGCTTTTGGCTAGCGGATACAGATACGCAGTATTTT
cdr3_aa: CASSFWLADTDTQYF
d_call: TRBD2
clone_size: NA
j_call: TRBJ2-3
v_call: TRBV7-9

cdr3_nt: TGTGCCAGCAGCACCCCATTGGGATTCGGGGCCACCTCCTACGAGCAGTACTTC
cdr3_aa: CASSTPLGFGATSYEQYF
d_call: NA
clone_size: NA
j_call: TRBJ2-7
v_call: TRBV7-9

cdr3_nt: TGCGCCACCAAGACTAGCGGGAACTACAATGAGCAGTTCTTC
cdr3_aa: CATKTSGNYNEQFF
d_call: TRBD2
clone_size: NA
j_call: TRBJ2-1
v_call: TRBV2

cdr3_nt: TGTGCCAGCAGCTTACCAGGGGGCGAGGATACGCAGTATTTT
cdr3_aa: CASSLPGGEDTQYF
d_call: TRBD1
clone_size: NA
j_call: TRBJ2-3
v_call: TRBV7-8

cdr3_nt: TGTGCCAGCTCACCATATTTAGTGACAGCCTACAATGAGCAGTTCTTC
cdr3_aa: CASSPYLVTAYNEQFF
d_call: NA
clone_size: NA
j_call: TRBJ2-1
v_call: TRBV18

cdr3_nt: TGTGCCAGCAGCTTAGGGCGCGACAGGTTCTACCCCAAGACAAACATTCAGTACTTC
cdr3_aa: CASSLGRDRFYPKTNIQYF
d_call: NA
clone_size: NA
j_call: TRBJ2-4
v_call: TRBV11-2

cdr3_nt: TGTGCCAGCAGCCCGAACAGGGCTGGCAATCAGCCCCAGCATTTT
cdr3_aa: CASSPNRAGNQPQHF
d_call: NA
clone_size: NA
j_call: TRBJ1-5
v_call: TRBV7-2

cdr3_nt: TGTGCCAGCAGCCAAGAGGCAGGGCCGGACATTCAGTACTTC
cdr3_aa: CASSQEAGPDIQYF
d_call: NA
clone_size: NA
j_call: TRBJ2-4
v_call: TRBV14

cdr3_nt: TGCGCCAGCAGCCAAGATAGTATCGGGACTCTTGGGGCTGAAGCTTTCTTT
cdr3_aa: CASSQDSIGTLGAEAFF
d_call: NA
clone_size: NA
j_call: TRBJ1-1
v_call: TRBV4-1

cdr3_nt: TGTGCCAGCAGTGGGGAGGGGGCCGGGGCCAACGTCCTGACTTTC
cdr3_aa: CASSGEGAGANVLTF
d_call: NA
clone_size: once
j_call: TRBJ2-6
v_call: TRBV27

cdr3_nt: TGTGTCTGGAGTTCCAAGGGGTCCTACGAGCAGTACTTC
cdr3_aa: CVWSSKGSYEQYF
d_call: NA
clone_size: NA
j_call: TRBJ2-7
v_call: TRBV30

cdr3_nt: TGTGCCAGCAGTTTCTTGCCCTGGATAACGACGCCCCGCCAGGAGACCCAGTACTTC
cdr3_aa: CASSFLPWITTPRQETQYF
d_call: NA
clone_size: NA
j_call: TRBJ2-5
v_call: TRBV6-5

cdr3_nt: TGTGCCAGCAGTGAAGAGGGTCTAGCCTACGAGCAGTACTTC
cdr3_aa: CASSEEGLAYEQYF
d_call: NA
clone_size: NA
j_call: TRBJ2-7
v_call: TRBV6-1

cdr3_nt: TGTGCCAGTAGTATGTACGGGGTCCGGGCGAATGAGCAGTTCTTC
cdr3_aa: CASSMYGVRANEQFF
d_call: NA
clone_size: NA
j_call: TRBJ2-1
v_call: TRBV19

cdr3_nt: TGTGCCAGCAGTACTCGACTAGCGGGGGGGTACAATGAGCAGTTCTTC
cdr3_aa: CASSTRLAGGYNEQFF
d_call: TRBD2
clone_size: NA
j_call: TRBJ2-1
v_call: TRBV6-2/TRBV6-3

cdr3_nt: TGTGCCAGCAGCCCGCGTGGGGGAGGGCAAGTTGAGCAGTTCTTC
cdr3_aa: CASSPRGGGQVEQFF
d_call: TRBD2
clone_size: NA
j_call: TRBJ2-1
v_call: TRBV3-1

cdr3_nt: TGTGCCAGCTCACCTGGGGACGGGGCCAACGTCCTGACTTTC
cdr3_aa: CASSPGDGANVLTF
d_call: NA
clone_size: NA
j_call: TRBJ2-6
v_call: TRBV18

cdr3_nt: TGTGCCAGCAGCCCCTCAGGACGAAGCACAGATACGCAGTATTTT
cdr3_aa: CASSPSGRSTDTQYF
d_call: NA
clone_size: once
j_call: TRBJ2-3
v_call: TRBV7-2

cdr3_nt: TGTGCCAGCAGCTCGAGGGGGGGCGCAACCTACGAGCAGTACTTC
cdr3_aa: CASSSRGGATYEQYF
d_call: NA
clone_size: NA
j_call: TRBJ2-7
v_call: TRBV7-2

cdr3_nt: TGTGCCAGCAGTTTGGAGAGTCATGGGGGCGAGCAGTACTTC
cdr3_aa: CASSLESHGGEQYF
d_call: NA
clone_size: NA
j_call: TRBJ2-7
v_call: TRBV28

cdr3_nt: TGCGCCAGCAGGCAGGGGACGAACACCGGGGAGCTGTTTTTT
cdr3_aa: CASRQGTNTGELFF
d_call: NA
clone_size: NA
j_call: TRBJ2-2
v_call: TRBV4-3

cdr3_nt: TGCGCCAGCAGCCAATCCTGGACAGGGGGAGATACGCAGTATTTT
cdr3_aa: CASSQSWTGGDTQYF
d_call: TRBD1
clone_size: NA
j_call: TRBJ2-3
v_call: TRBV4-3

cdr3_nt: TGTGCCAGCTCACCAGTACTAGCGTTCACAGATACGCAGTATTTT
cdr3_aa: CASSPVLAFTDTQYF
d_call: TRBD2
clone_size: NA
j_call: TRBJ2-3
v_call: TRBV18

cdr3_nt: TGTGCCAGCAGCCAAACAACAGGGTTGGAGCAGTACTTC
cdr3_aa: CASSQTTGLEQYF
d_call: NA
clone_size: NA
j_call: TRBJ2-7
v_call: TRBV7-2

cdr3_nt: TGCAGCGCCGAGACGGGACACCCAAACACTGAAGCTTTCTTT
cdr3_aa: CSAETGHPNTEAFF
d_call: NA
clone_size: NA
j_call: TRBJ1-1
v_call: TRBV29-1

cdr3_nt: TGTGCCAGCAGTTTGGTGCAGGGCAGCGGGAATTTTTATGGCTACACCTTC
cdr3_aa: CASSLVQGSGNFYGYTF
d_call: NA
clone_size: once
j_call: TRBJ1-2
v_call: TRBV28

cdr3_nt: TGTGCCAGCAGTTTAGTTCTCGGGGGGGCGAACACTGAAGCTTTCTTT
cdr3_aa: CASSLVLGGANTEAFF
d_call: NA
clone_size: NA
j_call: TRBJ1-1
v_call: TRBV12-3/TRBV12-4

cdr3_nt: TGTGCCAGCAGCTTGAGGGGGGGCAGCCAGCGCTATGGCTACACCTTC
cdr3_aa: CASSLRGGSQRYGYTF
d_call: NA
clone_size: once
j_call: TRBJ1-2
v_call: TRBV7-2

cdr3_nt: TGTGCCAGCAGCCTCCTGAGCGGGAGCACAGATACGCAGTATTTT
cdr3_aa: CASSLLSGSTDTQYF
d_call: NA
clone_size: NA
j_call: TRBJ2-3
v_call: TRBV9

cdr3_nt: TGTGCCAGCAGCTTACAGCGGACATACGAGCAGTACTTC
cdr3_aa: CASSLQRTYEQYF
d_call: NA
clone_size: NA
j_call: TRBJ2-7
v_call: TRBV7-2

cdr3_nt: TGTGCCACCAGTGATTCGGAGACAGGGAGCCTCTATGGCTACACCTTC
cdr3_aa: CATSDSETGSLYGYTF
d_call: TRBD1
clone_size: NA
j_call: TRBJ1-2
v_call: TRBV24-1

cdr3_nt: TGCGCCAGCAGCCAAGTAGGTAGCGGGAGAGAGACCCAGTACTTC
cdr3_aa: CASSQVGSGRETQYF
d_call: TRBD2
clone_size: NA
j_call: TRBJ2-5
v_call: TRBV4-1

cdr3_nt: TGTGCCAGCAGCCCGACCGAGGTTAGCACAGATACGCAGTATTTT
cdr3_aa: CASSPTEVSTDTQYF
d_call: NA
clone_size: NA
j_call: TRBJ2-3
v_call: TRBV6-5

cdr3_nt: TGCAGCGTTGAATCCTCGGGGACGCAGGGCTACACCTTC
cdr3_aa: CSVESSGTQGYTF
d_call: NA
clone_size: NA
j_call: TRBJ1-2
v_call: TRBV29-1

cdr3_nt: TGTGCCAGCAGTTTAGAAGGAGCGGGAAACATTCAGTACTTC
cdr3_aa: CASSLEGAGNIQYF
d_call: NA
clone_size: NA
j_call: TRBJ2-4
v_call: TRBV28